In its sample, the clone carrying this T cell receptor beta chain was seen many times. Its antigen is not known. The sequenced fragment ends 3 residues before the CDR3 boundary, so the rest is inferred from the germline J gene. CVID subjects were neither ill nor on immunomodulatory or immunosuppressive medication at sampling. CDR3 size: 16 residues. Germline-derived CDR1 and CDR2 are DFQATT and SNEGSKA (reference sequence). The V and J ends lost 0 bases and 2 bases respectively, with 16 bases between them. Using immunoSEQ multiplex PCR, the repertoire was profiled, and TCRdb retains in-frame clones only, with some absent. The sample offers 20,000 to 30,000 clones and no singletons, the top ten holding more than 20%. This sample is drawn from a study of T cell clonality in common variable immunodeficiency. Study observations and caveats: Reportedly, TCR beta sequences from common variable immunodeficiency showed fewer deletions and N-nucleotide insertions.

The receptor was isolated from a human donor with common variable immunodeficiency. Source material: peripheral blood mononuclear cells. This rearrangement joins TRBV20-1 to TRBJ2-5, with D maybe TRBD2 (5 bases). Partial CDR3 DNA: TGCAGTGCTAGAGATCGGGCGGGCGCCCCTCAAGAGACC. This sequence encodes CSARDRAGAPQET. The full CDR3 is CSARDRAGAPQETQYF.